The present TCR beta chain was sequenced within a study of kidney transplant recipient with SARS-CoV-2 infection. The CDR3 is made up of 14 amino acids. Per germline, CDR1 SGHRS and CDR2 YFSETQ. In TCRdb, the reads were re-called with MiXCR into one record per CDR3 protein. The data contain 200,000 to 300,000 distinct CDR3 sequences, 29% of them singletons. Comments on this clonotype: Sequence at one end of the junction differs from germline and may be a read error.

The V and J genes are TRBV5-1 and TRBJ2-2; 7 positions agree with TRBD2. This sequence was found in a young adult male patient who had COVID-19 and was a kidney transplant recipient. Some of these T cells may belong to the graft donor. The sample here was a blood sample, taken at baseline and on day 111 from a kidney transplant recipient. The CDR3 DNA follows: TGCGCCAGCAGCCCCGGGGGGACCACCGGGGAGCTGGGTTTT. This gives the protein CASSPGGTTGELGF.